This T cell receptor (beta chain) was observed in a study of blood T cell dynamics during melanoma immunotherapy. Turning to the study itself: Metastatic melanoma patients received first-line pembrolizumab or nivolumab plus ipilimumab. The study, taken as a whole, reports: Disease-control patients' PBMC repertoires became either more clonal or more diverse at W3. The study could not tell melanoma-specific clones from general immune activation.

Comment on this clone: Its antigen is currently unknown. No DNA is shown, since the ends of the CDR3 on it are uncertain; the CDR3 is the one TCRdb lists.

Profiling relied on immunoSEQ multiplex PCR, and the TCRdb table lists in-frame clones only, not all of them. The sample includes 10,000 to 13,000 clones, nearly 90% seen only once; the top ten take around 5.8%. The CDR3 adds up to 15 amino acids, both ends counted. Per germline, CDR1 MNHEY and CDR2 SVGAGI. Time point specified: week 3, after first cycle of checkpoint inhibitor. The receptor was derived from a human donor with melanoma. The J gene is TRBJ1-2, the V gene TRBV6-5. Sample: blood, taken from a patient treated with checkpoint blockade. Here the CDR3 reads CASSSSGPPGYGYTF.